These 8 T cell receptor beta chains were all obtained from the same sample, sequenced in a study of T cell responses to AZD1222 COVID-19 vaccine. Profiling relied on immunoSEQ multiplex PCR, and the TCRdb table lists in-frame clones only, not all of them. The repertoire holds approximately 76,000 clones, with approximately 89% as singletons. Sequencing used peripheral blood, obtained on day 0 of AZD1222 vaccination. Receptors were obtained from an adult in good health.

This clone appeared a single time. J is TRBJ2-1 and V is TRBV7-8; no firm D call. V was cut by 2 bases and J by 9 bases, with 11 bases left in between. Germline V lookup: CDR1 SGHVS, CDR2 FQNEAQ. This CDR3 has 13 amino acids. The CDR3 loop is CASSLTAAGEQFF. The CDR3 DNA is TGTGCCAGCAGCTTAACGGCGGCAGGTGAGCAGTTCTTC.

The gene calls are TRBV6-5 and TRBJ1-4; no definite D call. This CDR3 region has 14 residues. The germline CDR1 and CDR2 sequences are MNHEY and SVGAGI. The ends were cut back, 0 bases at V and 7 bases at J, with 9 bases in the middle. For the CDR3, the DNA is TGTGCCAGCAGTTACTCGAGGTGGAGTGAAAAACTGTTTTTT. Translated: CASSYSRWSEKLFF.

The chain has TRBV18 and TRBJ2-2; D is uncertain. The CDR3 runs 14 residues. With 2 bases removed from V and 1 base from J, the gap between germline ends came to 5 bases. Germline assignment: CDR1 KGHSH and CDR2 LQKENI. The CDR3 DNA reads as TGTGCCAGCTCACCAGCCATGAACACCGGGGAGCTGTTTTTT. Its translation is CASSPAMNTGELFF. The full variable domain, rest sourced from reference TRBV18 and TRBJ2-2, is NAGVMQNPRHLVRRRGQEARLRCSPMKGHSHVYWYRQLPEEGLKFMVYLQKENIIDESGMPKERFSAEFPKEGPSILRIQQVVRGDSAAYFCASSPAMNTGELFFGEGSRLTVL.

The V gene is TRBV7-9, the J gene TRBJ1-2; no reliable D call. The germline V and J ends were trimmed by 7 bases and 6 bases, with 15 bases remaining between them. CDR1 is SEHNR, CDR2 FQNEAQ, per germline (reference sequence). This CDR3 comprises 13 residues. The CDR3 region is CASTWGTTDGYTF. The CDR3, as DNA: TGTGCCAGCACCTGGGGAACGACGGATGGCTACACCTTC.

The J gene is TRBJ2-7, the V gene TRBV7-2, with 12 bases fitting TRBD2. This CDR3 is 14 amino acids long. The germline CDR1 and CDR2 sequences are SGHTA and FQGNSA. V lost 5 bases and J lost 5; bases outside the gene matches: 4. The CDR3 sequence is CASSPSGGVHEQYF. The CDR3 DNA follows: TGTGCCAGCAGCCCTAGCGGGGGGGTGCACGAGCAGTACTTC.

DNA for the CDR3: TGTGCCAGTAGTGTGGACAGTGGGACCAATTCACCCCTCCACTTT. This sequence encodes CASSVDSGTNSPLHF. This chain joins TRBV19 and TRBJ1-6; maybe TRBD1 (6 bases). The CDR3 extends over 15 amino acids. Looked up from germline, CDR1 is LNHDA and CDR2 is SQIVND (reference sequence). V was pared by 5 bases and J by 7 bases, with 15 bases between.

This chain uses TRBV11-2 with TRBJ2-7; 12 bases match TRBD1. CDR3 length equals 16 residues. Trimming at V came to 5 bases and at J to 3 bases, leaving 8 bases not matched to a gene. Germline CDR1 and CDR2: SGHAT and FQNNGV. The CDR3 bases are TGTGCCAGCAGCCGTGGGACAGGGGGCTCGATCTACGAGCAGTACTTC. Its translation is CASSRGTGGSIYEQYF.

The rearrangement links TRBV6-4 to TRBJ1-3; 7 bases are shared with TRBD1. In germline, CDR1 is MRHNA, CDR2 SNTAGT. This CDR3 is 15 amino acids long. V gave up 8 bases and J gave up 1 base; unmatched junction bases: 8. CDR3 in amino acids: CASPRQGWSGNTIYF. CDR3 DNA sequence: TGTGCCAGCCCCCGACAGGGTTGGTCTGGAAACACCATATATTTT.